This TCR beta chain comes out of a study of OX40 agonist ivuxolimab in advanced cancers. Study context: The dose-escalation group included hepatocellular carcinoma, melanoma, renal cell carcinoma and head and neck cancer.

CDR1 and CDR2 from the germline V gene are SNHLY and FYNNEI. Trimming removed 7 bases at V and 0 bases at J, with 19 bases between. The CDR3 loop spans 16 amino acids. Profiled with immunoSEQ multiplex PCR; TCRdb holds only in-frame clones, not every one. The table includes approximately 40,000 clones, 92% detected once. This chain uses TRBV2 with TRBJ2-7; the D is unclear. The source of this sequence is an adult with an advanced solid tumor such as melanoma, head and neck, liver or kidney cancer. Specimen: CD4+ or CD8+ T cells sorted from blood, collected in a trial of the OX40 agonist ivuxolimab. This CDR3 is CASNRPGQKNSYEQYF. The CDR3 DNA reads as TGTGCCAGCAATCGCCCGGGCCAAAAAAACTCCTACGAGCAGTACTTC.